This entry lists 3 T cell receptor beta chains sequenced from one sample in a study of cytomegalovirus exposure and HLA in healthy donors. 60 Vbeta and 13 Jbeta primers were used in PCR. Only in-frame clones appear in the TCRdb table, and some are missing; sequencing was by immunoSEQ multiplex PCR. The repertoire holds 130,000 or so clones, with over 70% as singletons. The specimen was PBMCs. The receptors originated from a woman aged 18-29 years in good health and CMV-seronegative.

The rearrangement uses TRBV25-1 and TRBJ1-5; 7 bases line up with TRBD1. This CDR3 region has 16 residues. V lost 9 bases and J lost 5; bases outside the gene matches: 16. CDR1 and CDR2 from the germline V gene are MGHDK and SYGVNS. The CDR3: CARRHNFRDSYQPQHF. The DNA for the CDR3 is TGTGCCAGGCGACATAACTTCCGGGACAGTTATCAGCCCCAGCATTTT.

The chain joins TRBV7-9 to TRBJ2-7; D might be TRBD2 (6 bases). V dropped 2 bases and J dropped 0 bases, with 8 bases sitting between them. CDR1 SEHNR and CDR2 FQNEAQ come from the germline V gene (reference sequence). The CDR3 length is 14 residues. The chain's CDR3 is CASSLRDSSYEQYF. CDR3 coding DNA: TGTGCCAGCAGCTTACGGGACTCCTCCTACGAGCAGTACTTC.

The V and J genes are TRBV19 and TRBJ2-7; the match to TRBD2 covers 10 bases. Unmatched junction bases numbered 5, after V lost 5 bases and J lost 4 bases. The length of the CDR3 is 14 residues. From germline, CDR1 is LNHDA and CDR2 SQIVND (reference sequence). In DNA form, the CDR3 reads TGTGCCAGTAGTTGGTTAGCGGGAGGATACGAGCAGTACTTC. This sequence encodes CASSWLAGGYEQYF. Drawing the rest from reference TRBV19 and TRBJ2-7, the complete variable domain is DGGITQSPKYLFRKEGQNVTLSCEQNLNHDAMYWYRQDPGQGLRLIYYSQIVNDFQKGDIAEGYSVSREKKESFPLTVTSAQKNPTAFYLCASSWLAGGYEQYFGPGTRLTVT.